The 15 T cell receptor beta chains given below trace back to one sample, sequenced in a study of T cells in Graves' hyperthyroidism and ophthalmopathy (dated by TCRdb to about 2019). Libraries were prepared through multiplex PCR. TCRdb shows the sequencer as Illumina HiSeq 2000. The TCR beta CDR3 regions were amplified from the RNA transcripts. The first round of RT-PCR for the TCR CDR3 was performed with the HTBI primer set and the Qiagen OneStep RT-PCR kit. TCRdb's own reprocessing of the public reads used fastp at Q25 and MiXCR and kept productive beta chains. Each CDR3 protein appears once, grouped with its most common genes and DNA. Here the sample has hundreds of thousands of distinct CDR3 sequences; approximately 20% occur a single time. Together, the top ten hold about 50% of the sample. The sample consisted of blood. The receptors shown here come from a middle-aged man with Graves' ophthalmopathy.

V is TRBV6-1 and J is TRBJ2-2; 9 bases line up with TRBD2. This CDR3 is 18 amino acids long. V gave up 7 bases and J gave up 7 bases; unmatched junction bases: 19. Germline V gene data show CDR1 as MNHNS and CDR2 as SASEGT. The CDR3 here is CASTLKVGRGGLNGELFF. The DNA of the CDR3 is TGTGCCAGCACCTTGAAGGTTGGGCGGGGGGGCCTCAACGGGGAGCTGTTTTTT.

In this sample, this clonotype turned up once. The chain joins TRBV4-3 to TRBJ2-3; D could derive from TRBD1 or TRBD2 (5 bases each). Germline V gene sequence: CDR1 LGHNA, CDR2 YSLEER. Deletions cut 0 bases from V and 4 bases from J, with 17 bases between. The length of the CDR3 is 17 residues. The CDR3 DNA sequence: TGCGCCAGCAGCCAAGATCGCCGGGGCGGAAGGGCAGATACGCAGTATTTT. Translated, it gives CASSQDRRGGRADTQYF.

This clonotype has ten or more counts. V is TRBV28 and J is TRBJ2-1, with 12 bases identical to TRBD2. From germline, CDR1 is MDHEN and CDR2 SYDVKM. The trim removed 0 bases at V and 6 bases at J, leaving 12 bases unmatched. The length of the CDR3 is 19 residues. The CDR3 is CASSLWSFGLAGMRNEQFF. The CDR3 region has the DNA TGTGCCAGCAGTTTATGGTCCTTTGGACTAGCGGGAATGCGCAATGAGCAGTTCTTC.

The V call is TRBV30, the J call TRBJ2-1, with D perhaps matching TRBD2 (5 bases). Between the trimmed V and J ends, which lost 1 base and 5 bases, there was a span of 12 bases. Germline V lookup: CDR1 GTSNPN, CDR2 SVGIG (reference sequence). This CDR3 region has 14 residues. The CDR3 sequence is CAWSGNGVNNEQFF. CDR3 sequence (DNA): TGTGCCTGGAGTGGGAACGGGGTCAACAATGAGCAGTTCTTC.

This clonotype was seen repeatedly, ten times or more. The chain employs TRBV7-2 and TRBJ2-1; 12 positions match TRBD2. CDR3 length equals 15 residues. V was clipped by 5 bases and J by 6 bases; unmatched bases: 5. CDR1 SGHTA and CDR2 FQGNSA come from the germline V gene. DNA for the CDR3: TGTGCCAGCAGCCTCTCGACTAGCGGGAGCAATGAGCAGTTCTTC. Translation gives CASSLSTSGSNEQFF.

This clonotype was counted between two and nine times. The chain employs TRBV7-2 and TRBJ2-7; no clear D gene. The CDR3 has 14 amino acids. Germline V gene lookup returns CDR1 SGHTA and CDR2 FQGNSA. Trimming stripped 1 base from V and 3 bases from J, with 10 bases between. This chain's CDR3 is CASSLDGWIYEQYF. As DNA, the CDR3 is TGTGCCAGCAGCTTAGACGGCTGGATCTACGAGCAGTACTTC.

In this sample, this clonotype turned up a few times. This chain uses TRBV12-3 or TRBV12-4 with TRBJ2-6, with TRBD2 identical over 8 bases. CDR3 size: 15 residues. Germline trimming cut 7 bases from V and 2 bases from J; bases unmatched to any gene: 4. This chain's CDR3 is CASISAGAGANVLTF. The CDR3 DNA follows: TGTGCCAGCATTTCAGCGGGAGCTGGGGCCAACGTCCTGACTTTC.

This clonotype was seen ten or more times. CDR3 in amino acids: CASSRTGRRTGELFF. CDR3 DNA: TGTGCCAGCAGTCGGACAGGGAGGAGAACCGGGGAGCTGTTTTTT. The chain joins TRBV12-3 or TRBV12-4 to TRBJ2-2; the match to TRBD1 covers 8 bases. There are 15 residues in the CDR3. Germline trimming cut 5 bases from V and 5 bases from J; bases unmatched to any gene: 7.

In its sample, this clonotype was seen many times. This rearrangement joins TRBV6-1 to TRBJ1-2; D unresolved. Trimming removed 0 bases at V and 5 bases at J, with 13 bases between. The CDR3 is 15 residues long. The germline gives CDR1 MNHNS, CDR2 SASEGT. CDR3 protein: CASSEAQWDLYGYTF. The CDR3 DNA follows: TGTGCCAGCAGTGAAGCGCAGTGGGATCTATATGGCTACACCTTC.

The rearrangement uses TRBV27 and TRBJ2-4; D is perhaps TRBD2 (5 bases). This CDR3 has 15 amino acids. Germline lookup yields CDR1 MNHEY and CDR2 SMNVEV (reference sequence). The V gene lost 6 bases and the J gene lost 1 base, with 13 bases spanning the gap. The CDR3 sequence is CASSQTGSAKNIQYF. Written as DNA, the CDR3 is TGTGCCAGCAGCCAGACGGGGTCGGCCAAAAACATTCAGTACTTC.

V is TRBV11-2 and J is TRBJ2-1, with D uncertain. CDR3 length: 12 amino acids. Germline V gives CDR1 SGHAT, CDR2 FQNNGV. Trimming removed 4 bases from V and 5 bases from J, with 6 bases in between. CDR3 sequence (DNA): TGTGCCAGCAGCTATGCCGACAATGAGCAGTTCTTC. It translates to CASSYADNEQFF.

In its sample, this clonotype was seen many times. V and J are TRBV10-3 and TRBJ1-2; possible D gene TRBD1, 5 bases. V lost 2 bases and J 3 bases, leaving 13 bases between the germline ends. The CDR3 contains 15 residues. CDR1 and CDR2 from the germline V gene are ENHRY and SYGVKD. The CDR3 DNA reads TGTGCCATCAGTGAGCGGGAGGGGATATACTATGGCTACACCTTC. Protein: CAISEREGIYYGYTF.

The chain carries TRBV18 and TRBJ1-1; a weak D match, TRBD1 (6 bases). Trimming left V 1 base short and J 7 bases short, with 10 bases between. Germline CDR1 reads KGHSH; CDR2 reads LQKENI. This CDR3 spans 13 amino acids. The DNA for the CDR3 is TGTGCCAGCTCACCACGAGGGGACATTGAAGCTTTCTTT. Residues: CASSPRGDIEAFF.

This clonotype was seen repeatedly, ten times or more. V is TRBV30 and J is TRBJ2-2; 8 nucleotides line up with TRBD1. Trimming took 8 bases from V and 4 from J; bases not matched to a gene: 6. Germline CDR1 is GTSNPN and CDR2 is SVGIG (reference sequence). CDR3 length equals 13 residues. This CDR3 is CAGQTGATGELFF. CDR3 DNA sequence: TGTGCCGGACAGACAGGGGCCACCGGGGAGCTGTTTTTT.

The V and J genes are TRBV7-3 and TRBJ2-5; the D gene could be TRBD1 or TRBD2 (5 bases each). Trimming removed 0 bases from V and 2 bases from J, with 19 bases in between. Germline CDR1 SGHTA, CDR2 FQGTGA. The CDR3 length is 18 residues. The CDR3 region is CASSLTLRVRDGQETQYF. The CDR3 DNA reads TGTGCCAGCAGCTTAACGTTAAGGGTCAGGGACGGGCAAGAGACCCAGTACTTC.